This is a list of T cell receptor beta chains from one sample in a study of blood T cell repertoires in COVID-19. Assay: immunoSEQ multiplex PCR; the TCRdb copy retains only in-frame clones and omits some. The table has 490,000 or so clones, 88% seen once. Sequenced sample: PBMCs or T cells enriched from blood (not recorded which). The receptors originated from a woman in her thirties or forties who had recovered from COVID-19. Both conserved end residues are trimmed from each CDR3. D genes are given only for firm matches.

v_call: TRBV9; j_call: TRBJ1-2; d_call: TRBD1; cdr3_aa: ASSPRTGAGRGGYT
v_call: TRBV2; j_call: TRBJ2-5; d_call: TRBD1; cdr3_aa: ASSVGGQGETQY
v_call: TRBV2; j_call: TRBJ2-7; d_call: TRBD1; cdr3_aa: ASVRPGQGVYEQY
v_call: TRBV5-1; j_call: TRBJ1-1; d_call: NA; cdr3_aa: ATASGGDTEAF
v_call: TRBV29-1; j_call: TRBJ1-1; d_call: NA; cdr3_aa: SVGGLRDTEAF
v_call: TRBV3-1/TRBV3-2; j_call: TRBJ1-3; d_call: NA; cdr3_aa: ASSWGGSGNTIY
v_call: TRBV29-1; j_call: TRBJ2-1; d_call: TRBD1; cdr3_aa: SVPGQGVGNEQF
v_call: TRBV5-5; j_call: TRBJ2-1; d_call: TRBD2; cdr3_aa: ASSFLGLAERNEQF
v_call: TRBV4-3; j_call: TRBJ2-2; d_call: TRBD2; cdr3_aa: ASSQSQLAGVWELF
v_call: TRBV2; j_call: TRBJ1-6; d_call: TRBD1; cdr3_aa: ASRALGQGFSPLH
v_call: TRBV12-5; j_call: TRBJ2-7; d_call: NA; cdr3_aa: ASGLEGHVYEQY
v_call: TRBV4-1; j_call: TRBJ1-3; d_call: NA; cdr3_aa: ASSPGDISGNTIY
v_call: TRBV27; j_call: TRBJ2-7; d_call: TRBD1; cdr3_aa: ASSYGTGAYEQY
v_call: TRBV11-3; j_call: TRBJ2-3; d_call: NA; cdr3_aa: ASGTDTQY
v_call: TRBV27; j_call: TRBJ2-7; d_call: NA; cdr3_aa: ASSLYQGGYEQY
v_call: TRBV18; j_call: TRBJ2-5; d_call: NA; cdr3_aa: ASSPTVGPVETQY
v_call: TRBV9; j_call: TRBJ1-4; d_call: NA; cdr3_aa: ASSVGLENEKLF
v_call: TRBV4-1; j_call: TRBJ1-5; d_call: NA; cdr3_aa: ASSLGQFNQPQH
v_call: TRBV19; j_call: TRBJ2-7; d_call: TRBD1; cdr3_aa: ASSDRTGGNYEQY
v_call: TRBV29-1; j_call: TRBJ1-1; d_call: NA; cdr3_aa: SVEGHSEAF
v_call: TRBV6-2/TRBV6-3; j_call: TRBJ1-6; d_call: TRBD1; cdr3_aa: ASSYSINRDSNSPLH
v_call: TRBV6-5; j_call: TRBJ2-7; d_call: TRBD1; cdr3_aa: ASSYDRAAYEQY
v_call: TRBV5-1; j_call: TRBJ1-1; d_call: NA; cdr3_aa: ASSLGQGWTTEAF
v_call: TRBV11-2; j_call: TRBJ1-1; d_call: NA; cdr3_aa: ASSLLPVNTEAF
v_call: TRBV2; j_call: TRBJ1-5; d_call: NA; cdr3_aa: ASSAGQGYQPQH
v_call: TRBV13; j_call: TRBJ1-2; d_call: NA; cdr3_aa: ASSLGTRAGADYGYT
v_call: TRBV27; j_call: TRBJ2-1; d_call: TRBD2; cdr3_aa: ASRQTSGRARNNEQF
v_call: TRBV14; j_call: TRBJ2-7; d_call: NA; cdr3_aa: ASSQDIRGTFYEQY
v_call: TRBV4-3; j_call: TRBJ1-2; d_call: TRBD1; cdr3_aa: ASSDRGQSYGYT
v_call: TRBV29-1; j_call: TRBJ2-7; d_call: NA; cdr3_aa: SVGQNTYEQY
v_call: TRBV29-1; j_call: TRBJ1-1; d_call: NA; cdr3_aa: SVDQGGTEAF
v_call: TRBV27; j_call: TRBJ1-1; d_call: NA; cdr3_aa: ASSLGALMNTEAF
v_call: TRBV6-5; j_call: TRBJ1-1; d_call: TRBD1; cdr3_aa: ASSQDRGVTEAF
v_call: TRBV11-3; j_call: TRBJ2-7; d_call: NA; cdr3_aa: ASSLQGSYEQY
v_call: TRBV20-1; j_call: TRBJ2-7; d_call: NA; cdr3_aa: SASPQGFVVEQY
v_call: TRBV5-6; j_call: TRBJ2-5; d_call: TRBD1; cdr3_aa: ASSFFGGTGGFGSQY
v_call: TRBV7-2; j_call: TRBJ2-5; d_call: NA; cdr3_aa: ASSGTSLGQETQY
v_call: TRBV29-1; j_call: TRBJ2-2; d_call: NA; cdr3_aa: SVEDLATGELF
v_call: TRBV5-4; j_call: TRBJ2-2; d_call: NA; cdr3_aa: ASSLVDLAGELF
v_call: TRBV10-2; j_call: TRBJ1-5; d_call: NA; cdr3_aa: ASKDGGQPQH
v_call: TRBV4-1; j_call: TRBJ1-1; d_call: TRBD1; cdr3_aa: ASSLGQGEVTEAF